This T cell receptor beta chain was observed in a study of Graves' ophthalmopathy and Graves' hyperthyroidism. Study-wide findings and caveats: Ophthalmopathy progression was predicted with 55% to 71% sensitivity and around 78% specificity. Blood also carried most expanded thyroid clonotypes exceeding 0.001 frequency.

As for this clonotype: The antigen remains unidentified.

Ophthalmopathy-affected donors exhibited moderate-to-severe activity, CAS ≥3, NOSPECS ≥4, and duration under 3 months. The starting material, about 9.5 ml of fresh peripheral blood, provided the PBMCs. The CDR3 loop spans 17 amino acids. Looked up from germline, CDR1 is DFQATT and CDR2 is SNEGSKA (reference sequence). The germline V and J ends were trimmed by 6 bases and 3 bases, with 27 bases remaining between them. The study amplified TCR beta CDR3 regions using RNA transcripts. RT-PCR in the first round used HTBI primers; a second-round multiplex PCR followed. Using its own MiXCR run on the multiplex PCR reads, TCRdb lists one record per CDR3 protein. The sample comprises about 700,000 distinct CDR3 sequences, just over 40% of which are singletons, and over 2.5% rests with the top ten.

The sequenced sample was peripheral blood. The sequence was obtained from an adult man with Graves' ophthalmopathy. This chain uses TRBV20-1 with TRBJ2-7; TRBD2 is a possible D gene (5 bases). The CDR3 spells CSAPKGSIQTAGYEQYF. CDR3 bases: TGCAGTGCACCCAAAGGGAGCATCCAGACCGCGGGCTACGAGCAGTACTTC.